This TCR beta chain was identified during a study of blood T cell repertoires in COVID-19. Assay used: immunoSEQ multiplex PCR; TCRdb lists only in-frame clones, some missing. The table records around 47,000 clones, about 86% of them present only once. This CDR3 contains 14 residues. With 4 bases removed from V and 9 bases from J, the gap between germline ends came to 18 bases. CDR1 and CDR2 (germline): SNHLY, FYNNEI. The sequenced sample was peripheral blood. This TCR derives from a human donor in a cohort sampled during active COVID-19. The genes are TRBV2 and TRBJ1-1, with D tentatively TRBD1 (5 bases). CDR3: CASSGPSGDFQAFF. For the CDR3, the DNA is TGTGCCAGCAGTGGCCCCTCTGGGGACTTCCAAGCTTTCTTT. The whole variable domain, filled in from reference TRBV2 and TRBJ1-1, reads EPEVTQTPSHQVTQMGQEVILRCVPISNHLYFYWYRQILGQKVEFLVSFYNNEISEKSEIFDDQFSVERPDGSNFTLKIRSTKLEDSAMYFCASSGPSGDFQAFFGQGTRLTVV.